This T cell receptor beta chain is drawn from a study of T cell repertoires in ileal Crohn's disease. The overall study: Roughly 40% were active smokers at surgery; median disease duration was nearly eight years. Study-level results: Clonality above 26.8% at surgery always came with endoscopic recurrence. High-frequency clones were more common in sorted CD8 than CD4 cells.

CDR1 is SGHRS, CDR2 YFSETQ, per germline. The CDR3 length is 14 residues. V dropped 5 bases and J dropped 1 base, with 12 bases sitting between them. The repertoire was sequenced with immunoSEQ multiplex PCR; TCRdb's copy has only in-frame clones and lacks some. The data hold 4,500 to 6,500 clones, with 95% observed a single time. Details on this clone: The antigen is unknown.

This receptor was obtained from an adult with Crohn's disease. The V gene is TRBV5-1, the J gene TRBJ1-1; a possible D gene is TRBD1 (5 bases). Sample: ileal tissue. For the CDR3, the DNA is TGCGCCAGCAGTACGACAGAGCCGAACACTGAAGCTTTCTTT. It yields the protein CASSTTEPNTEAFF.